Following are 22 T cell receptor beta chains from one sample sequenced in a study of OX40 agonist ivuxolimab in advanced cancers. Generated by immunoSEQ multiplex PCR, the TCRdb table keeps only in-frame clones and is missing some. The sample lists 50,000 to 65,000 clones, 85% to 90% seen once, with less than 2% in the top ten. The material was CD4+ or CD8+ T cells sorted from blood, obtained in a trial of the OX40 agonist ivuxolimab. These receptors came from an adult with an advanced solid tumor such as melanoma, head and neck, liver or kidney cancer.

The chain recombines TRBV2 with TRBJ2-5; D is uncertain. The germline V gene encodes CDR1 SNHLY and CDR2 FYNNEI. The V gene lost 3 bases and the J gene lost 2 bases, with 10 bases spanning the gap. There are 14 residues in the CDR3. The CDR3 sequence is CASSERTSQETQYF. DNA for the CDR3: TGTGCCAGCAGTGAGCGGACGTCTCAAGAGACCCAGTACTTC.

The CDR3 protein is CASSLPSQGTPYEQYF. DNA for the CDR3: TGTGCCAGCAGCTTACCCTCACAGGGGACCCCCTACGAGCAGTACTTC. V is TRBV7-2 and J is TRBJ2-7, with TRBD1 matching over 7 bases. Germline-derived CDR1 and CDR2 are SGHTA and FQGNSA. V shed 2 bases and J 2 bases; nucleotides not matched to a gene: 9. The CDR3 is made up of 16 amino acids.

This chain connects TRBV6-1 to TRBJ2-7, with unresolved D. Germline CDR1 and CDR2: MNHNS and SASEGT. The CDR3 contains 13 residues. Trimming stripped 2 bases from V and 13 bases from J, with 18 bases between. CDR3 coding DNA: TGTGCCAGCAGTGAATCCGATTTGCAGGTCCGCTACGTC. It is translated as CASSESDLQVRYV.

V and J are TRBV28 and TRBJ2-5, with 12 bases fitting TRBD2. The CDR3 is 16 residues long. Germline V lookup: CDR1 MDHEN, CDR2 SYDVKM. Germline trimming cut 5 bases from V and 2 bases from J; bases unmatched to any gene: 6. The CDR3 bases are TGTGCCAGCAGTCTTGGACTAGCGGGACTTCAAGAGACCCAGTACTTC. The encoded protein is CASSLGLAGLQETQYF.

The chain joins TRBV10-1 to TRBJ2-3; 7 positions match TRBD1. Germline CDR1 WNHNN, CDR2 SYGVQD (reference sequence). Trimming took 0 bases from V and 2 from J; bases not matched to a gene: 2. The CDR3 runs 15 residues. In DNA, the CDR3 is TGCGCCAGCAGTGAGTCAACAGGGGACACAGATACGCAGTATTTT. Residues: CASSESTGDTDTQYF.

The V and J genes are TRBV18 and TRBJ1-4; 9 nucleotides agree with TRBD1. Per the germline V gene, CDR1 is KGHSH and CDR2 is LQKENI. Germline trimming cut 3 bases from V and 5 bases from J; bases unmatched to any gene: 4. The CDR3 totals 15 residues. The DNA of the CDR3 is TGTGCCAGCTCACCCCTGGACAGGGGAAATGAAAAACTGTTTTTT. It specifies CASSPLDRGNEKLFF.

V and J are TRBV7-2 and TRBJ1-1, with D unresolved. The germline V gene has CDR1 SGHTA and CDR2 FQGNSA. Deletions cut 3 bases from V and 3 bases from J, with 11 bases between. The CDR3 runs to 14 residues. This CDR3 reads CASSLTGGYTEAFF. DNA of the CDR3: TGTGCCAGCAGCTTGACGGGAGGGTACACTGAAGCTTTCTTT.

In this sample, this clone turned up once. The chain combines TRBV5-1 with TRBJ1-1; 10 nucleotides align to TRBD1. V shed 4 bases and J 0 bases; nucleotides not matched to a gene: 6. The germline V gene encodes CDR1 SGHRS and CDR2 YFSETQ. The CDR3 length is 16 residues. The DNA of the CDR3 is TGCGCCAGCAGCAGCAGACAGGGGGCCCTGAACACTGAAGCTTTCTTT. Protein sequence: CASSSRQGALNTEAFF.

The genes are TRBV4-3 and TRBJ1-1; possibly TRBD1 for D (5 bases). Deletions cut 0 bases from V and 1 base from J, with 18 bases between. This CDR3 has 18 residues. Per germline, CDR1 LGHNA and CDR2 YSLEER. CDR3 loop: CASSQDWQGFDANTEAFF. CDR3 nucleotides: TGCGCCAGCAGCCAAGATTGGCAGGGCTTCGATGCGAACACTGAAGCTTTCTTT.

The chain has TRBV5-1 and TRBJ1-6; TRBD1 might be the D (5 bases). V dropped 0 bases and J dropped 4 bases, with 14 bases sitting between them. The CDR3 has 17 amino acids. Germline V gene lookup returns CDR1 SGHRS and CDR2 YFSETQ. This chain's CDR3 is CASSLDQGMGYNSPLHF. The CDR3, as DNA: TGCGCCAGCAGCTTGGATCAGGGTATGGGATATAATTCACCCCTCCACTTT.

The chain combines TRBV7-8 with TRBJ1-5, with 9 nucleotides matching TRBD1. The germline CDR1 and CDR2 sequences are SGHVS and FQNEAQ. The CDR3 is made up of 16 amino acids. Trimming cost V 4 bases and J 2 bases; bases outside gene matches: 6. CDR3 DNA: TGTGCCAGCAGCTACCGGGACAGGGTCGGCAATCAGCCCCAGCATTTT. It translates to CASSYRDRVGNQPQHF.

The chain employs TRBV7-9 and TRBJ2-5, with TRBD1 identical over 8 bases. Germline trimming cut 3 bases from V and 5 bases from J; bases unmatched to any gene: 8. CDR1 is SEHNR and CDR2 is FQNEAQ in the germline V gene (reference sequence). The CDR3 totals 15 residues. This CDR3 reads CASSFIQGATETQYF. In DNA form, the CDR3 reads TGTGCCAGCAGCTTCATTCAGGGGGCGACGGAGACCCAGTACTTC.

The chain combines TRBV18 with TRBJ2-3, with D perhaps being TRBD1 or TRBD2 (5 bases each). V was shortened by 3 bases and J by 1 base, with 8 bases between the two germline ends. The CDR3 loop spans 14 amino acids. CDR1 is KGHSH and CDR2 is LQKENI in the germline V gene. CDR3 bases: TGTGCCAGCTCACCGGGACCCCGCACAGATACGCAGTATTTT. Translating it yields CASSPGPRTDTQYF.

This clone was picked up a small number of times. The chain recombines TRBV7-2 with TRBJ1-5; D might be TRBD1 (6 bases). CDR3 length: 16 amino acids. V dropped 5 bases and J dropped 7 bases, with 21 bases sitting between them. In germline, CDR1 is SGHTA, CDR2 FQGNSA. CDR3 residues: CASSPRSGGVGQPQHF. In DNA form, the CDR3 reads TGTGCCAGCAGCCCCAGGTCGGGGGGCGTTGGACAGCCCCAGCATTTT.

This sequence joins TRBV18 and TRBJ1-1; no definite D call. Trimming removed 3 bases at V and 5 bases at J, with 10 bases between. Germline V gene data show CDR1 as KGHSH and CDR2 as LQKENI. CDR3 length: 13 residues. CDR3 DNA: TGTGCCAGCTCACCGGTCCTCGGAACTGAAGCTTTCTTT. It is translated as CASSPVLGTEAFF.

The rearrangement uses TRBV9 and TRBJ2-3; TRBD2 is a possible D gene (5 bases). V dropped 2 bases and J dropped 4 bases, with 11 bases sitting between them. The CDR3 is made up of 14 amino acids. In germline, CDR1 is SGDLS, CDR2 YYNGEE. CDR3 sequence: CASSVRGSADTQYF. CDR3 coding DNA: TGTGCCAGCAGCGTTCGCGGTAGCGCAGATACGCAGTATTTT.

J is TRBJ2-7 and V is TRBV5-6; no definite D call. The germline CDR1 and CDR2 sequences are SGHDT and YYEEEE. V was shortened by 0 bases and J by 6 bases, with 10 bases between the two germline ends. There are 13 residues in the CDR3. The CDR3 reads CASSLVTASEQYV. The CDR3 DNA is TGTGCCAGCAGCTTGGTGACGGCCAGCGAGCAGTACGTC.

CDR3 in amino acids: CASTSHTHTQYF. DNA of the CDR3: TGTGCCAGCACCTCCCACACGCATACGCAGTATTTT. This chain connects TRBV6-5 to TRBJ2-3; D is uncertain. Looked up from germline, CDR1 is MNHEY and CDR2 is SVGAGI. The V end lost 7 bases, the J end lost 7 bases, and 12 bases lay between the germline ends. CDR3 length: 12 residues.

The V gene is TRBV28, the J gene TRBJ2-7; D gene ambiguous. The V gene's germline CDR1 is MDHEN and CDR2 SYDVKM. Trimming left V 2 bases short and J 3 bases short, with 5 bases between. CDR3 length equals 12 residues. CDR3 protein: CASSLLNYEQYF. CDR3 sequence (DNA): TGTGCCAGCAGTTTACTTAACTACGAGCAGTACTTC. The full variable domain, in which reference TRBV28 and TRBJ2-7 provide the parts outside the CDR3, is DVKVTQSSRYLVKRTGEKVFLECVQDMDHENMFWYRQDPGLGLRLIYFSYDVKMKEKGDIPEGYSVSREKKERFSLILESASTNQTSMYLCASSLLNYEQYFGPGTRLTVT.

This chain links TRBV5-1 with TRBJ2-2; tentative D call: TRBD2 (5 bases). Germline lookup yields CDR1 SGHRS and CDR2 YFSETQ. This CDR3 spans 14 amino acids. Trimming cost V 7 bases and J 7 bases, with 17 bases left between them. CDR3 in DNA: TGCGCCAGCCGTGTCATAGGGAGAAACGGGGAGCTGTTTTTT. Amino acids: CASRVIGRNGELFF.

The J gene is TRBJ2-5, the V gene TRBV27; 10 positions match TRBD2. The CDR3 has 18 amino acids. Germline CDR1 is MNHEY and CDR2 is SMNVEV (reference sequence). The V segment lost 1 base and the J segment 5 bases; nucleotides outside the gene matches: 13. The CDR3 DNA reads TGTGCCAGCAGTTTATTCGGCTACAGCGGGAGGGCCCAGGAGACCCAGTACTTC. Residues: CASSLFGYSGRAQETQYF.

This clone was seen once. The chain joins TRBV5-4 to TRBJ2-5; 9 bases agree with TRBD1. Germline loops: CDR1 SGHNT, CDR2 YYREEE (reference sequence). Trimming at V came to 2 bases and at J to 5 bases, leaving 7 bases not matched to a gene. CDR3 size: 15 residues. This CDR3 reads CASSLLQGARETQYF. In nucleotides, the CDR3 is TGTGCCAGCAGCTTACTACAGGGGGCCAGGGAGACCCAGTACTTC. Based on the CDR3 plus reference TRBV5-4 and TRBJ2-5, the full variable domain is ETGVTQSPTHLIKTRGQQVTLRCSSQSGHNTVSWYQQALGQGPQFIFQYYREEENGRGNFPPRFSGLQFPNYSSELNVNALELDDSALYLCASSLLQGARETQYFGPGTRLLVL.